Included here is one T cell receptor beta chain sequence, with context. Its antigen is currently unknown. The V gene's germline CDR1 is SGHRS and CDR2 YFSETQ. Trimming took 0 bases from V and 3 from J; bases not matched to a gene: 4. This CDR3 is 17 amino acids long. The data are from a study of early T cells in non-severe SARS-CoV-2 infection. Study in general: Sequencing was performed on bulk RNA from unsorted whole blood, leaving chains unpaired.

Broader study findings: Missing private and CD4 specificities, VDJdb matching favored anti-spike CD8 responses.

The TCR library protocol attached unique molecular identifiers to the individual cDNA molecules. TCRdb fed the 5' RACE reads into MiXCR, producing one record per CDR3 protein. The sample includes 100,000 to 150,000 distinct CDR3 sequences, 14% to 15% seen only once; the top ten take just over 20%. Sequencing was performed on whole blood. The chain couples TRBV5-1 to TRBJ2-1; 12 bases map to TRBD2. The origin of this receptor is an adult who was a healthcare worker with PCR-confirmed SARS-CoV-2 infection or an uninfected control (not recorded which). CDR3 in amino acids: CASSLDTSGRFYNEQFF. The CDR3, as DNA: TGCGCCAGCAGCTTGGATACTAGCGGGAGGTTCTACAATGAGCAGTTCTTC. The full variable domain, rest sourced from reference TRBV5-1 and TRBJ2-1, is KAGVTQTPRYLIKTRGQQVTLSCSPISGHRSVSWYQQTPGQGLQFLFEYFSETQRNKGNFPGRFSGRQFSNSRSEMNVSTLELGDSALYLCASSLDTSGRFYNEQFFGPGTRLTVL.